The rows below give T cell receptor beta chains drawn from one sample of a study of T-cell memory formation after mild COVID-19. TCRdb called the 5' RACE reads again in MiXCR, with one record for every CDR3 protein. The table shows about 600,000 distinct CDR3 sequences, with less than 25% occurring only once. The source material was PBMCs or a T cell subset sorted from them (not recorded which). Source of these receptors: an adult woman who had mild COVID-19 (a few samples of this study predate the infection). Cell type and time point are not known. The CDR3 runs from the conserved cysteine through the conserved F or W. A D gene is named only where the DNA matches it firmly. Clone size is not always given. Where it is, it says once, few, many or a class for expanded clones.

>.|TRBV12-3/TRBV12-4|.|TRBJ2-5
CASSFWGAGDSRETQYF
TGTGCCAGCAGTTTCTGGGGGGCAGGAGACTCCAGAGAGACCCAGTACTTC
>.|TRBV24-1|.|TRBJ2-5
CATSRGDTYQETQYF
TGTGCCACCAGTCGAGGGGACACGTACCAAGAGACCCAGTACTTC
>.|TRBV20-1|.|TRBJ2-5
CSAIPPWQQETQYF
TGCAGTGCTATCCCCCCCTGGCAACAAGAGACCCAGTACTTC
>.|TRBV9|.|TRBJ1-4
CASSAGSGTEKLFF
TGTGCCAGCAGCGCCGGTAGCGGCACGGAAAAACTGTTTTTT
>.|TRBV18|TRBD1|TRBJ2-3
CASSPAGTGSTDTQYF
TGTGCCAGCTCACCGGCCGGGACAGGGAGCACAGATACGCAGTATTTT
>.|TRBV29-1|.|TRBJ1-1
CSAIHTTPGAFF
TGCAGCGCTATCCACACTACCCCGGGGGCTTTCTTT
>.|TRBV2|.|TRBJ2-1
CASSDRGINEQFF
TGTGCCAGCAGTGACAGGGGCATCAATGAGCAGTTCTTC
>.|TRBV12-3/TRBV12-4|TRBD2|TRBJ2-1
CASSRSRTSGGVYNEQFF
TGTGCCAGCAGTCGCTCTCGGACTAGCGGGGGGGTCTACAATGAGCAGTTCTTC
>.|TRBV5-1|TRBD1|TRBJ2-3
CASSHGTATSTDTQYF
TGCGCCAGCTCCCACGGGACAGCAACTAGCACAGATACGCAGTATTTT
>.|TRBV25-1|TRBD1|TRBJ1-2
CASRDREGMNGYTF
TGTGCCAGCAGGGACAGGGAGGGGATGAATGGCTACACCTTC
>.|TRBV5-1|.|TRBJ2-2
CASSASGVGELFF
TGCGCCAGCAGCGCGTCAGGGGTCGGGGAGCTGTTTTTT
>few|TRBV7-9|TRBD2|TRBJ2-3
CASSQPTSGSPTDTQYF
TGTGCCAGCAGCCAACCGACTAGCGGCAGTCCCACAGATACGCAGTATTTT
>few|TRBV5-1|TRBD1|TRBJ2-1
CASSFTGESYNEQFF
TGCGCCAGCAGCTTTACAGGGGAATCTTACAATGAGCAGTTCTTC
>.|TRBV24-1|.|TRBJ1-4
CATSPGTFGEKLFF
TGTGCCACCAGTCCGGGAACGTTCGGTGAAAAACTGTTTTTT
>few|TRBV29-1|.|TRBJ1-1
CSVRDVLEAFF
TGCAGCGTTCGGGACGTACTTGAAGCTTTCTTT
>.|TRBV6-5|TRBD2|TRBJ2-2
CASSYSAWLADTGELFF
TGTGCCAGCAGTTACTCTGCGTGGCTAGCGGACACCGGGGAGCTGTTTTTT
>many|TRBV9|.|TRBJ2-7
CASSGDSTTGSYEQYF
TGTGCCAGCAGCGGGGATTCGACAACGGGGTCCTACGAGCAGTACTTC
>.|TRBV5-1|TRBD2|TRBJ2-1
CASSLLSGSEDEQFF
TGCGCCAGCAGCTTGCTCAGCGGGAGTGAGGATGAGCAGTTCTTC
>.|TRBV29-1|TRBD2|TRBJ2-1
CSVEAGGPVNEQFF
TGCAGCGTTGAGGCGGGAGGGCCGGTCAATGAGCAGTTCTTC
>few|TRBV30|.|TRBJ1-2
CASLGFYANYGYTF
TGTGCCTCCCTGGGCTTTTACGCTAACTATGGCTACACCTTC
>few|TRBV5-4|.|TRBJ2-7
CASSRTGTGPYEQYF
TGTGCCAGCAGCCGCACCGGGACTGGACCCTACGAGCAGTACTTC
>few|TRBV7-2|TRBD2|TRBJ2-3
CASSSLAGAGDTQYF
TGTGCCAGCAGCTCACTAGCGGGGGCCGGAGATACGCAGTATTTT
>few|TRBV2|.|TRBJ2-1
CASRKGRRYNEQFF
TGTGCCAGCAGGAAGGGTCGACGATACAATGAGCAGTTCTTC
>.|TRBV12-3/TRBV12-4|.|TRBJ1-5
CASSFNGGSQPQHF
TGTGCCAGCAGTTTCAATGGAGGCAGTCAGCCCCAGCATTTT
>.|TRBV29-1|TRBD2|TRBJ2-3
CSVEGEGVRDTQYF
TGCAGCGTTGAAGGGGAGGGAGTTAGGGATACGCAGTATTTT
>few|TRBV7-9|.|TRBJ1-1
CASSNFGRPEAFF
TGTGCCAGCAGCAATTTTGGACGGCCTGAAGCTTTCTTT
>.|TRBV6-5|.|TRBJ2-1
CASSYPPGWDNEQFF
TGTGCCAGCAGTTACCCCCCCGGGTGGGACAATGAGCAGTTCTTC
>.|TRBV5-1|TRBD1|TRBJ2-4
CASSSQGAGNIQYF
TGCGCCAGCAGCTCACAGGGGGCCGGGAACATTCAGTACTTC
>.|TRBV6-2/TRBV6-3|.|TRBJ1-5
CASSSGGGHSNQPQHF
TGTGCCAGCAGTTCGGGTGGGGGACATAGCAATCAGCCCCAGCATTTT
>.|TRBV7-9|TRBD2|TRBJ2-1
CASSSLLGLAGSNEQFF
TGTGCCAGCAGCTCCCTTCTTGGGCTAGCGGGGAGCAATGAGCAGTTCTTC
>.|TRBV3-1|TRBD2|TRBJ2-7
CASSQSGLAGGILYEQYF
TGTGCCAGCAGCCAGTCCGGACTAGCGGGGGGTATCCTCTACGAGCAGTACTTC
>few|TRBV7-9|TRBD2|TRBJ2-1
CASSLGIPGRLAGWNEQFF
TGTGCCAGCAGCTTAGGAATCCCCGGCCGACTAGCGGGATGGAATGAGCAGTTCTTC
>few|TRBV6-2/TRBV6-3|.|TRBJ2-1
CASSYSEFNEQFF
TGTGCCAGCAGTTACTCGGAGTTTAATGAGCAGTTCTTC
>few|TRBV12-3/TRBV12-4|TRBD2|TRBJ2-1
CASGTSGPSFF
TGTGCCAGCGGTACTAGCGGGCCGTCGTTCTTC
>.|TRBV12-3/TRBV12-4|.|TRBJ2-5
CASSFRAGSQAQYF
TGTGCCAGCAGTTTCAGGGCCGGAAGTCAGGCCCAGTACTTC
>.|TRBV20-1|.|TRBJ1-5
CSALSGGYQPQHF
TGCAGTGCCCTCTCGGGGGGGTATCAGCCCCAGCATTTT
>.|TRBV7-8|TRBD1|TRBJ2-5
CASSLTTRQGQYF
TGTGCCAGCAGCTTAACGACCCGACAGGGCCAGTACTTC
>few|TRBV18|.|TRBJ1-2
CASSPRGSDGYTF
TGTGCCAGCTCACCTAGGGGTTCGGATGGCTACACCTTC
>many|TRBV5-1|TRBD2|TRBJ2-7
CASSLQGLAVFLSAEQYF
TGCGCCAGCAGCTTACAAGGGCTAGCGGTCTTCCTATCGGCCGAGCAGTACTTC
>few|TRBV7-2|TRBD2|TRBJ2-1
CASRLTSGSSYNEQFF
TGTGCCAGCAGATTGACTAGCGGGAGCTCCTACAATGAGCAGTTCTTC
>few|TRBV2|.|TRBJ2-1
CASSPLAYNEQFF
TGTGCCAGCAGCCCCCTGGCGTACAATGAGCAGTTCTTC
>.|TRBV7-9|TRBD1|TRBJ1-5
CASSFGAGGTNQPQHF
TGTGCCAGCAGCTTCGGGGCAGGGGGCACCAATCAGCCCCAGCATTTT
>few|TRBV9|TRBD2|TRBJ2-7
CASSVGTSVSYEQYF
TGTGCCAGCAGCGTCGGGACTAGCGTATCCTACGAGCAGTACTTC
>few|TRBV9|TRBD2|TRBJ2-1
CASSVVGTSFEQFF
TGTGCCAGCAGCGTAGTCGGGACTAGCTTCGAGCAGTTCTTC
>many|TRBV30|TRBD2|TRBJ2-7
CAWTPSGLAGAYEQYF
TGTGCCTGGACGCCCAGCGGACTAGCGGGGGCCTACGAGCAGTACTTC
>.|TRBV15|.|TRBJ2-1
CATSRDSAADNEQFF
TGTGCCACCAGCAGAGATAGTGCAGCTGACAATGAGCAGTTCTTC
>.|TRBV7-3|.|TRBJ2-2
CASSPTGPNTGELFF
TGTGCCAGCAGCCCTACAGGCCCCAACACCGGGGAGCTGTTTTTT
>few|TRBV4-3|.|TRBJ1-1
CASSHGQSWGTEAFF
TGCGCCAGCAGCCACGGACAGAGCTGGGGCACTGAAGCTTTCTTT
>few|TRBV20-1|TRBD2|TRBJ2-7
CSARVPGTSSYEQYF
TGCAGTGCTAGAGTCCCCGGGACTAGCTCCTACGAGCAGTACTTC
>.|TRBV4-2|TRBD2|TRBJ2-7
CASSQSSGTSGYEQYF
TGTGCCAGCAGCCAATCCTCCGGGACTAGCGGTTACGAGCAGTACTTC
>few|TRBV11-2|.|TRBJ2-2
CASSLYRELASGELFF
TGTGCCAGCAGCTTATACAGGGAGTTAGCGTCCGGGGAGCTGTTTTTT
>.|TRBV6-1|.|TRBJ1-4
CASAWTGVRKATNEKLFF
TGTGCCAGCGCTTGGACCGGGGTTCGGAAAGCAACTAATGAAAAACTGTTTTTT
>.|TRBV30|.|TRBJ1-2
CAWSAGTNYGYTF
TGTGCCTGGAGTGCAGGCACTAACTATGGCTACACCTTC
>few|TRBV20-1|.|TRBJ1-1
CSARAPWTQAGVTEAFF
TGCAGTGCTAGAGCACCCTGGACCCAGGCCGGGGTAACTGAAGCTTTCTTT